This TCR beta chain appears in the sequencing data of a study of blood T cells in healthy people across ages. A second PCR of about 6 to 12 cycles used a sample-barcoded 5' primer and a J-beta primer mix. TCRdb fed the 5' RACE reads into MiXCR, producing one record per CDR3 protein. Of some 940,000 distinct CDR3 sequences listed, almost 30% are singletons. The table lists this clonotype with many counts. The V gene's germline CDR1 is SGHTA and CDR2 FQGNSA. The CDR3 contains 15 residues. After removal of 5 bases from V and 5 bases from J, the junction contained 8 bases not matched to a gene. These data also featured in a second study, about T cells of mothers and their children.

The sequence was collected from a woman in her thirties or forties in good health. The chain is built from TRBV7-2 and TRBJ2-5; 10 bases map to TRBD1. The sample was blood. The CDR3 DNA reads as TGTGCCAGCAGCCCTGGGACAGGGGTATCGGAGACCCAGTACTTC. Translation gives CASSPGTGVSETQYF.